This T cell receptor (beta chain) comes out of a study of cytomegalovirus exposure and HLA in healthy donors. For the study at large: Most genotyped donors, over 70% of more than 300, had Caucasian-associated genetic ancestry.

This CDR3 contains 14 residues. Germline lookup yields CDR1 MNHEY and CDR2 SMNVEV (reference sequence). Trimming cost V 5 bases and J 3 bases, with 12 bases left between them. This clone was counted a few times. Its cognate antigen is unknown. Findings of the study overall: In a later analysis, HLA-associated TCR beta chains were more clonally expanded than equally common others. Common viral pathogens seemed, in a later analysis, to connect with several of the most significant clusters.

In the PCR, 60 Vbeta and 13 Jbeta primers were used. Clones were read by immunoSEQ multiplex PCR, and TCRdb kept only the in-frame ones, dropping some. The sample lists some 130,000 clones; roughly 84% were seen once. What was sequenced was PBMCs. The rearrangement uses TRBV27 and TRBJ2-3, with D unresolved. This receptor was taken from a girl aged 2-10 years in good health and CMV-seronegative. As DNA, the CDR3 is TGTGCCAGCAGTCTCTCCCCGGGTACAGATACGCAGTATTTT. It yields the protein CASSLSPGTDTQYF.